This is a list of T cell receptor beta chains from one sample in a study of shared clonotypes between healthy human individuals. Only in-frame clones appear in the TCRdb table, and some are missing; sequencing was by immunoSEQ multiplex PCR. Among fewer than 2.5 million clones listed, under 95% were seen once. Input material: naive CD4+ T cells from PBMCs. Source of these receptors: a man younger than 35 in good health. Some clones in this sample may be carry-over from other donors' samples. Both conserved end residues are part of each CDR3. A D gene is named only where the DNA matches it firmly. Some rows mark clone size as missing; the rest say once, few, many or name a class of expanded clone.

J gene | V gene | D gene | clone size | CDR3 protein | CDR3 DNA
TRBJ1-5 | TRBV27 | . | . | CASGGGLDVGNQPQHF | TGTGCCAGCGGGGGGGGACTCGACGTTGGCAATCAGCCCCAGCATTTT
TRBJ2-1 | TRBV7-9 | . | . | CASSVASSYNEQFF | TGTGCCAGCAGCGTAGCGAGCTCCTACAATGAGCAGTTCTTC
TRBJ2-1 | TRBV4-2 | TRBD2 | . | CASSQNFLAGSYNEQFF | TGTGCCAGCAGCCAAAATTTTCTAGCGGGCTCCTACAATGAGCAGTTCTTC
TRBJ1-3 | TRBV9 | . | . | CASSPRYSGAGNTIYF | TGTGCCAGCAGCCCCCGGTATTCAGGGGCTGGAAACACCATATATTTT
TRBJ2-5 | TRBV4-1 | . | . | CASSRRQDLETQYF | TGCGCCAGCAGCCGCCGACAGGATTTGGAGACCCAGTACTTC
TRBJ2-1 | TRBV6-1 | TRBD1 | . | CASSEELDRGSLSDEQFF | TGTGCCAGCAGTGAAGAGTTGGACAGGGGGTCCCTCAGTGATGAGCAGTTCTTC
TRBJ2-2 | TRBV7-3 | . | . | CASSLGVNTGELFF | TGTGCCAGCAGCTTAGGAGTGAACACCGGGGAGCTGTTTTTT
TRBJ2-7 | TRBV6-1 | TRBD1 | . | CASSAGQNLYEQYF | TGTGCCAGCAGTGCGGGACAGAACCTCTACGAGCAGTACTTC
TRBJ2-5 | TRBV4-3 | TRBD2 | . | CASSSWAASGSGETQYF | TGCGCCAGCAGCAGCTGGGCGGCTAGCGGGAGTGGGGAGACCCAGTACTTC
TRBJ1-6 | TRBV11-2 | . | . | CASSLDSPLGTYNSPLHF | TGTGCCAGCAGCTTAGATAGTCCGTTGGGGACCTATAATTCACCCCTCCACTTT
TRBJ2-5 | TRBV5-1 | TRBD1 | . | CASSLSPLGQSQETQYF | TGCGCCAGCAGCTTGTCTCCCCTGGGACAGAGCCAAGAGACCCAGTACTTC
TRBJ2-2 | TRBV18 | . | . | CASSKDGQNTGELFF | TGTGCCAGCTCCAAAGACGGGCAGAACACCGGGGAGCTGTTTTTT
TRBJ1-2 | TRBV2 | . | . | CASRGDEGGYTF | TGTGCCAGCAGGGGGGACGAAGGGGGCTACACCTTC
TRBJ1-2 | TRBV6-5 | TRBD1 | . | CASSGQGTDGYTF | TGTGCCAGCAGTGGACAGGGAACTGATGGCTACACCTTC
TRBJ1-2 | TRBV15 | . | . | CATSRVGSSRVNGYTF | TGTGCCACCAGCAGAGTAGGGTCGAGCAGGGTGAATGGCTACACCTTC
TRBJ1-1 | TRBV6-1 | TRBD1 | few | CASRGTANTEAFF | TGTGCCAGCAGAGGGACAGCGAACACTGAAGCTTTCTTT
TRBJ1-2 | TRBV9 | . | . | CASSVVTGAGGYTF | TGTGCCAGCAGCGTAGTAACGGGGGCGGGAGGCTACACCTTC
TRBJ2-5 | TRBV7-9 | . | . | CASSASGAETQYF | TGTGCCAGCAGCGCCTCGGGCGCAGAGACCCAGTACTTC
TRBJ2-1 | TRBV9 | TRBD2 | once | CASSTTSGLYNEQFF | TGTGCCAGCAGCACGACTAGCGGGCTATACAATGAGCAGTTCTTC
TRBJ1-2 | TRBV19 | . | . | CASSARGDPYGYTF | TGTGCCAGTAGCGCGAGGGGTGACCCCTATGGCTACACCTTC
TRBJ2-3 | TRBV4-2 | . | . | CASSQAEGPRDTQYF | TGTGCCAGCAGCCAAGCGGAGGGCCCCAGGGATACGCAGTATTTT
TRBJ2-1 | TRBV19 | . | . | CASSIRGRYNEQFF | TGTGCCAGTAGTATACGGGGACGGTACAATGAGCAGTTCTTC
TRBJ2-1 | TRBV10-3 | TRBD1 | . | CAIGTLQGMYNEQFF | TGTGCCATCGGGACGCTACAGGGGATGTACAATGAGCAGTTCTTC
TRBJ1-4 | TRBV30 | . | . | CAWGMVEKLFF | TGTGCCTGGGGGATGGTTGAAAAACTGTTTTTT
TRBJ2-7 | TRBV7-9 | . | . | CASSPVGGTAYEQYF | TGTGCCAGCAGCCCGGTCGGGGGAACGGCCTACGAGCAGTACTTC
TRBJ2-4 | TRBV19 | TRBD1 | . | CASSIDVGQQYF | TGTGCCAGTAGTATAGATGTGGGACAGCAGTACTTC
TRBJ2-7 | TRBV5-4 | TRBD1 | . | CASSLKQGAYEQYF | TGTGCCAGCAGTCTCAAACAGGGGGCCTACGAGCAGTACTTC
TRBJ2-5 | TRBV5-4 | TRBD2 | . | CASSFSSGQETQYF | TGTGCCAGCAGCTTTTCTAGCGGCCAAGAGACCCAGTACTTC
TRBJ1-2 | TRBV11-2 | TRBD1 | . | CASSLVLGGGARDGYTF | TGTGCCAGCAGCTTGGTCCTCGGAGGGGGCGCGAGGGATGGCTACACCTTC
TRBJ2-5 | TRBV9 | . | . | CASSGGGGQETQYF | TGTGCCAGCAGCGGAGGGGGGGGCCAAGAGACCCAGTACTTC
TRBJ2-7 | TRBV4-1 | TRBD1 | . | CASSQPDRAHEQYF | TGCGCCAGCAGCCAACCCGACAGGGCCCACGAGCAGTACTTC
TRBJ2-3 | TRBV11-2 | . | . | CASSLDLGRTDTQYF | TGTGCCAGCAGCTTAGATCTGGGGCGCACAGATACGCAGTATTTT
TRBJ2-7 | TRBV19 | TRBD1 | . | CASSIVSHRGHRNEQYF | TGTGCCAGTAGTATAGTCTCGCACAGGGGGCATCGTAACGAGCAGTACTTC
TRBJ2-7 | TRBV5-1 | TRBD2 | . | CASQGLAGAPHEQYF | TGCGCCAGCCAGGGACTAGCGGGAGCCCCCCACGAGCAGTACTTC
TRBJ2-1 | TRBV15 | . | . | CAISWGNNEQFF | TGTGCCATAAGCTGGGGGAACAATGAGCAGTTCTTC
TRBJ2-1 | TRBV10-2 | TRBD2 | . | CASSGSSYNEQFF | TGCGCCAGTAGCGGGAGCTCCTACAATGAGCAGTTCTTC
TRBJ2-2 | TRBV5-1 | . | . | CASSITTGTGELFF | TGCGCCAGCAGCATAACAACAGGCACCGGGGAGCTGTTTTTT
TRBJ1-3 | TRBV18 | . | . | CASSLGQGVTGNTIYF | TGTGCCAGCTCCCTCGGGCAGGGTGTGACTGGAAACACCATATATTTT
TRBJ2-2 | TRBV19 | . | . | CASSIGRGTGELFF | TGTGCCAGTAGTATAGGAAGGGGGACCGGGGAGCTGTTTTTT
TRBJ1-1 | TRBV27 | . | . | CARVGENTEAFF | TGTGCCAGGGTAGGGGAGAACACTGAAGCTTTCTTT
TRBJ1-5 | TRBV28 | . | . | CASRRGRENQPQHF | TGTGCCAGCAGACGCGGAAGGGAGAATCAGCCCCAGCATTTT
TRBJ1-1 | TRBV27 | . | . | CASSLMGPRGTEAFF | TGTGCCAGCAGTCTAATGGGCCCAAGGGGCACTGAAGCTTTCTTT
TRBJ2-1 | TRBV6-5 | TRBD2 | . | CASSYTSGISYNEQFF | TGTGCCAGCAGTTACACTAGCGGGATCTCCTACAATGAGCAGTTCTTC
TRBJ2-1 | TRBV13 | . | . | CASSLSRDGEQFF | TGTGCCAGCAGCCTCTCCAGGGACGGGGAGCAGTTCTTC
TRBJ1-2 | TRBV6-6 | TRBD1 | . | CASWDRPYGYTF | TGTGCCAGCTGGGACAGACCCTATGGCTACACCTTC
TRBJ2-7 | TRBV27 | . | . | CASSPLWASTYEQYF | TGTGCCAGCAGCCCCCTTTGGGCCTCCACCTACGAGCAGTACTTC
TRBJ1-2 | TRBV18 | . | . | CASSPQGRPNYGYTF | TGTGCCAGCTCACCCCAGGGGCGCCCTAACTATGGCTACACCTTC
TRBJ1-1 | TRBV28 | . | . | CASSIGVMNTEAFF | TGTGCCAGCTCAATAGGGGTCATGAACACTGAAGCTTTCTTT
TRBJ1-3 | TRBV7-9 | . | . | CASSLAGSGNTIYF | TGTGCCAGCAGCTTAGCGGGCTCTGGAAACACCATATATTTT
TRBJ1-1 | TRBV7-3 | TRBD1 | . | CASSPRGRTEAFF | TGTGCCAGCAGCCCAAGGGGGCGGACTGAAGCTTTCTTT
TRBJ1-4 | TRBV2 | TRBD1 | . | CASDPGQLFFNEKLFF | TGTGCCAGCGACCCGGGACAGCTCTTTTTTAATGAAAAACTGTTTTTT
TRBJ1-5 | TRBV28 | . | . | CASSFFRYSNQPQHF | TGTGCCAGCAGTTTTTTTAGATATAGCAATCAGCCCCAGCATTTT